What follows are 32 T cell receptor beta chains derived from one specimen sequenced in a study of regulatory T cells in long-lasting Graves disease. Time point denoted: persistent/refractory GD, antithyroid drugs over 5 years with positive TRAb. RNA from PBMCs was the source of the TCR library. Sequencing libraries for TCR beta were prepared with iRepertoire HTBI primers and Arm-PCR of CDR3 regions. TCRdb passed the multiplex PCR reads through MiXCR, listing each CDR3 protein once. The data contain over 450,000 distinct CDR3 sequences, under 25% of them singletons. Specimen: peripheral blood mononuclear cells (PBMCs), collected when the disease was refractory, from a patient treated with antithyroid drugs. These receptors all come from a female donor with Graves disease.

This clonotype was seen many times. The chain uses TRBV12-3 or TRBV12-4 and TRBJ2-2, with D unclear. V was pared by 6 bases and J by 0 bases, with 17 bases between. This CDR3 comprises 17 residues. This chain's CDR3 is CASRIFGSAANTGELFF. CDR3 nucleotide sequence: TGTGCCAGCAGGATTTTTGGGTCAGCCGCGAACACCGGGGAGCTGTTTTTT.

This clonotype appeared a few times. The genes are TRBV7-2 and TRBJ2-2, with 10 nucleotides matching TRBD1. Per germline, CDR1 SGHTA and CDR2 FQGNSA. V was clipped by 0 bases and J by 6 bases; unmatched bases: 4. There are 16 residues in the CDR3. Here the CDR3 reads CASSLARQGASGELFF. In DNA, the CDR3 is TGTGCCAGCAGCTTAGCGAGACAGGGGGCCTCCGGGGAGCTGTTTTTT.

V usage is TRBV7-2 and J usage is TRBJ1-1; TRBD1 matches 9 bases. Germline CDR1 SGHTA, CDR2 FQGNSA. After removal of 0 bases from V and 4 bases from J, the junction contained 3 bases not matched to a gene. This CDR3 spans 15 amino acids. In DNA form, the CDR3 reads TGTGCCAGCAGCTTAGCTTGGACAGGGGCCACTGAAGCTTTCTTT. It codes for CASSLAWTGATEAFF.

This clonotype has at least ten counts. CDR3 nucleotide sequence: TGTGCCAGCAGTTGGACGAGGTCACCCCTCCACTTT. This encodes CASSWTRSPLHF. The gene calls are TRBV12-3 or TRBV12-4 and TRBJ1-6; no clear D. The V gene lost 4 bases and the J gene lost 10 bases, with 8 bases spanning the gap. This CDR3 has 12 residues.

This clonotype appeared a few times. The CDR3 here is CASSIEHQGNQPQHF. In DNA form, the CDR3 reads TGTGCCAGTAGTATAGAACACCAGGGCAATCAGCCCCAGCATTTT. This chain connects TRBV19 to TRBJ1-5; D is unclear. The CDR3 runs 15 residues. The germline gives CDR1 LNHDA, CDR2 SQIVND (reference sequence). V was cut by 0 bases and J by 2 bases, with 8 bases left in between.

The chain has TRBV27 and TRBJ2-5; D perhaps matches TRBD1 (5 bases). CDR1 and CDR2 from the germline V gene are MNHEY and SMNVEV (reference sequence). This CDR3 contains 15 residues. The V end was cut by 2 bases, the J end by 3 bases, with 13 bases between. The CDR3 DNA reads as TGTGCCAGCAGTTTAAGGGGCAGGACAAAAGAGACCCAGTACTTC. Its protein is CASSLRGRTKETQYF.

The chain is built from TRBV20-1 and TRBJ2-4; maybe TRBD2 (5 bases). Looked up from germline, CDR1 is DFQATT and CDR2 is SNEGSKA (reference sequence). The CDR3 extends over 15 amino acids. Trimming shortened V by 0 bases and J by 2 bases, and 11 bases separated the two germline ends. The CDR3 reads CSARDREGSKNIQYF. The CDR3 coding sequence is TGCAGTGCTAGAGATCGGGAAGGCTCCAAAAACATTCAGTACTTC.

This clonotype was seen a few times. The rearrangement joins TRBV20-1 to TRBJ1-3, with D possibly being TRBD1 (6 bases). This CDR3 contains 14 residues. The ends were cut back, 5 bases at V and 0 bases at J, with 11 bases in the middle. Per germline, CDR1 DFQATT and CDR2 SNEGSKA (reference sequence). CDR3 DNA: TGCAGTGCTGCAGGACAGTTCTCTGGAAACACCATATATTTT. Protein sequence: CSAAGQFSGNTIYF.

The rearrangement links TRBV9 to TRBJ2-2, with 10 bases matching TRBD2. V trimming: 2 bases; J trimming: 4 bases; junction bases outside the gene matches: 5. This CDR3 contains 16 residues. Germline CDR1 and CDR2: SGDLS and YYNGEE. DNA for the CDR3: TGTGCCAGCAGCGTCGAAATAGCGGGAGGCACCGGGGAGCTGTTTTTT. This sequence encodes CASSVEIAGGTGELFF.

This clonotype was seen repeatedly, ten times or more. J is TRBJ2-7 and V is TRBV27; 7 bases fit TRBD1. The CDR3 consists of 14 residues. V trimming: 5 bases; J trimming: 2 bases; junction bases outside the gene matches: 6. Germline CDR1 reads MNHEY; CDR2 reads SMNVEV (reference sequence). In DNA, the CDR3 is TGTGCCAGCAGTAAAATCGGACAGGCCTACGAGCAGTACTTC. This codes for CASSKIGQAYEQYF.

In the case of this clonotype: A much larger clone sits a single nucleotide away, making a read error possible. The chain joins TRBV6-1 to TRBJ2-7; TRBD2 might be the D (6 bases). This CDR3 has 13 amino acids. The germline V gene encodes CDR1 MNHNS and CDR2 SASEGT. The CDR3 here is CASSTRGTYEQHF. CDR3 DNA: TGTGCCAGCAGTACGCGGGGCACCTACGAGCAGCACTTC.

This sequence joins TRBV7-9 and TRBJ1-1; the D is unclear. V shed 3 bases and J shed 1 base, with 12 bases lying between them. Germline CDR1 is SEHNR and CDR2 is FQNEAQ (reference sequence). This CDR3 spans 15 amino acids. Here the CDR3 reads CASSFSGWGNTEAFF. The CDR3 nucleotides read TGTGCCAGCAGCTTTAGCGGTTGGGGGAACACTGAAGCTTTCTTT. Full variable domain (rest looked up from reference TRBV7-9 and TRBJ1-1): DTGVSQNPRHKITKRGQNVTFRCDPISEHNRLYWYRQTLGQGPEFLTYFQNEAQLEKSRLLSDRFSAERPKGSFSTLEIQRTEQGDSAMYLCASSFSGWGNTEAFFGQGTRLTVV.

A few counts support this clonotype. The rearrangement joins TRBV6-1 to TRBJ1-5; TRBD1 might be the D (5 bases). CDR3 size: 17 residues. Between the trimmed V and J ends, which lost 5 bases and 2 bases, there was a span of 19 bases. Germline CDR1 reads MNHNS; CDR2 reads SASEGT. The CDR3 protein is CASSPPRDLERNQPQHF. The CDR3 nucleotides are TGTGCCAGCAGTCCCCCCCGGGACCTCGAACGCAATCAGCCCCAGCATTTT.

This clonotype was seen at least ten times. The J gene is TRBJ2-7, the V gene TRBV6-1; D is perhaps TRBD1 (5 bases). The CDR3 has 13 amino acids. Germline lookup yields CDR1 MNHNS and CDR2 SASEGT. Trimming took off 1 base at V and 2 bases at J, with 6 bases between the two ends. The CDR3 coding sequence is TGTGCCAGCAGTGAAGGCAGGGCCTACGAGCAGTACTTC. Protein product: CASSEGRAYEQYF.

Many counts were recorded for this clonotype. The V gene is TRBV12-3 or TRBV12-4, the J gene TRBJ1-1; possibly TRBD1 for D (6 bases). V gave up 6 bases and J gave up 6 bases, with 14 bases separating them. This CDR3 is built from 13 residues. The CDR3 region is CASRLRQVAEAFF. The CDR3 nucleotides read TGTGCCAGCAGACTTCGACAGGTCGCTGAAGCTTTCTTT.

This sequence joins TRBV28 and TRBJ2-1; 12 nucleotides align to TRBD2. This CDR3 has 15 residues. The ends lost 3 bases at V and 6 bases at J; junction bases unmatched: 3. Germline CDR1 is MDHEN and CDR2 is SYDVKM. The CDR3 reads CASSLGLAGGNEQFF. CDR3 sequence (DNA): TGTGCCAGCAGTTTGGGACTAGCGGGCGGCAATGAGCAGTTCTTC. The whole variable domain, filled in from reference TRBV28 and TRBJ2-1, reads DVKVTQSSRYLVKRTGEKVFLECVQDMDHENMFWYRQDPGLGLRLIYFSYDVKMKEKGDIPEGYSVSREKKERFSLILESASTNQTSMYLCASSLGLAGGNEQFFGPGTRLTVL.

This clonotype was observed a handful of times. The chain combines TRBV14 with TRBJ2-7, with D possibly being TRBD1 (5 bases). CDR1 is SGHDN, CDR2 FVKESK, per germline. CDR3 length equals 13 residues. The germline V and J ends were trimmed by 1 base and 7 bases, with 11 bases remaining between them. CDR3 region: CASSQGLGVEQYF. The CDR3, as DNA: TGTGCCAGCAGCCAAGGTCTAGGGGTTGAGCAGTACTTC.

This chain links TRBV19 with TRBJ2-2; TRBD1 might be the D (6 bases). CDR1 and CDR2 (germline): LNHDA, SQIVND (reference sequence). V shed 5 bases and J shed 5 bases, with 18 bases lying between them. The CDR3 loop spans 16 amino acids. Here the CDR3 DNA reads TGTGCCAGTAGTGAGGTGCAGGGGTCTCGAACCGGGGAGCTGTTTTTT. Translating it yields CASSEVQGSRTGELFF.

This clonotype has more than one count but fewer than ten. This rearrangement joins TRBV11-2 to TRBJ2-7; 14 bases line up with TRBD2. The CDR3 is made up of 18 amino acids. In germline, CDR1 is SGHAT, CDR2 FQNNGV. V was pared by 1 base and J by 2 bases, with 7 bases of the junction left unmatched. The CDR3, as DNA: TGTGCCAGCAGCTTAGCCGGGACTAGCGGGGGCCATGCCTACGAGCAGTACTTC. Translating gives CASSLAGTSGGHAYEQYF.

This clonotype was counted only a few times. V is TRBV20-1 and J is TRBJ1-1, with D possibly TRBD1 on 5 matching bases. CDR1 and CDR2 from the germline V gene are DFQATT and SNEGSKA (reference sequence). Trimming pared 1 base from V and 4 bases from J, leaving 10 bases between. CDR3 length equals 13 residues. The CDR3 nucleotides are TGCAGTGCTAGAGGGGACGTGGGCACTGAAGCTTTCTTT. Its translation: CSARGDVGTEAFF.

This clonotype has more than one count but fewer than ten. The V call is TRBV20-1, the J call TRBJ1-1; D might be TRBD1 (5 bases). The CDR3 is made up of 13 amino acids. In germline, CDR1 is DFQATT, CDR2 SNEGSKA (reference sequence). V was pared by 0 bases and J by 11 bases, with 16 bases between. The CDR3 reads CSARDLGGFTAFF. In DNA, the CDR3 is TGCAGTGCTAGAGATCTGGGGGGGTTTACGGCTTTCTTT.

V is TRBV5-4 and J is TRBJ2-7; a weak D match, TRBD2 (6 bases). V lost 2 bases and J 4 bases, leaving 19 bases between the germline ends. Germline CDR1 SGHNT, CDR2 YYREEE (reference sequence). CDR3 length: 16 amino acids. The CDR3 here is CASSFMGGPQIYEQYF. For the CDR3, the DNA is TGTGCCAGCAGCTTTATGGGGGGACCCCAAATATACGAGCAGTACTTC.

This clonotype was counted ten times or more. V and J are TRBV5-5 and TRBJ2-4; TRBD1 might be the D (5 bases). Deletions cut 0 bases from V and 4 bases from J, with 8 bases between. The length of the CDR3 is 14 residues. The germline V gene encodes CDR1 SGHKS and CDR2 YYEKEE (reference sequence). CDR3 sequence (DNA): TGTGCCAGCAGCTTGGCCGCAGGGAAAAACATTCAGTACTTC. Its translation is CASSLAAGKNIQYF.

This clonotype was observed many times. V is TRBV12-3 or TRBV12-4 and J is TRBJ1-2; a possible D gene is TRBD1 (6 bases). There are 12 residues in the CDR3. Trimming cost V 5 bases and J 8 bases, with 12 bases left between them. The CDR3 DNA follows: TGTGCCAGCAGTCCTACAGGGAGAGGCTACACCTTC. Residues: CASSPTGRGYTF.

On this clonotype: A much larger clone is a single base away; this may be a read error. The chain joins TRBV28 to TRBJ2-7, with D possibly TRBD2 on 6 matching bases. The germline V gene encodes CDR1 MDHEN and CDR2 SYDVKM. The V gene lost 1 base and the J gene lost 5 bases, with 15 bases spanning the gap. The CDR3 runs to 15 residues. CDR3 residues: CASSLYTGRVDEQYF. As DNA, the CDR3 is TGTGCCAGCAGTTTATATACCGGGAGAGTGGACGAGCAGTACTTC.

A few counts support this clonotype. The chain carries TRBV15 and TRBJ2-1; 9 positions agree with TRBD1. The CDR3 runs 16 residues. The germline V gene encodes CDR1 LNHNV and CDR2 YYDKDF (reference sequence). V was clipped by 0 bases and J by 10 bases; unmatched bases: 10. This CDR3 is CATSRDPAQGAGEQFF. In DNA, the CDR3 is TGTGCCACCAGCAGAGATCCGGCACAGGGGGCAGGAGAGCAGTTCTTC.

This clonotype was counted many times. The chain is built from TRBV12-5 and TRBJ1-6; 8 bases align to TRBD1. Germline trimming cut 2 bases from V and 9 bases from J; bases unmatched to any gene: 9. This CDR3 spans 16 amino acids. Germline V gives CDR1 LGHNT, CDR2 FRNRAP. The chain's CDR3 is CASGLPAGGLGSPLHF. The CDR3 DNA reads TGTGCTAGTGGTTTGCCCGCAGGGGGCTTAGGTTCACCCCTCCACTTT. The full variable domain, in which reference TRBV12-5 and TRBJ1-6 provide the parts outside the CDR3, is DARVTQTPRHKVTEMGQEVTMRCQPILGHNTVFWYRQTMMQGLELLAYFRNRAPLDDSGMPKDRFSAEMPDATLATLKIQPSEPRDSAVYFCASGLPAGGLGSPLHFGNGTRLTVT.

The chain has TRBV5-1 and TRBJ2-2; 7 bases map to TRBD1. CDR1 and CDR2 from the germline V gene are SGHRS and YFSETQ. The CDR3 extends over 17 amino acids. After removal of 4 bases from V and 2 bases from J, the junction contained 11 bases not matched to a gene. The CDR3: CASSTPPYRGNTGELFF. CDR3 in DNA: TGCGCCAGCAGCACCCCACCTTACAGGGGAAACACCGGGGAGCTGTTTTTT.

This clonotype came up a few times. This may come from a read error, since a much larger clone is one base off. The J gene is TRBJ1-2, the V gene TRBV24-1; D is perhaps TRBD1 (6 bases). CDR1 KGHDR and CDR2 SFDVKD come from the germline V gene. The CDR3 contains 15 residues. V was trimmed by 4 bases and J by 3 bases, leaving 14 bases between them. The CDR3 DNA reads TGTGCCACCAGTGACTCGGCAGGGGAGTACTATGGCTACACCTTC. Amino acids: CATSDSAGEYYGYTF.

This clonotype was recorded at least ten times. The gene calls are TRBV28 and TRBJ1-4, with 9 bases aligning to TRBD1. The junction had 6 bases not matched to a gene; V was cut back by 5 bases and J by 2 bases. This CDR3 is built from 16 residues. Per the germline V gene, CDR1 is MDHEN and CDR2 is SYDVKM. This CDR3 reads CASSTPGTGTNEKLFF. In DNA, the CDR3 is TGTGCCAGCAGTACACCCGGGACAGGGACTAATGAAAAACTGTTTTTT. Full variable domain (missing parts from reference TRBV28 and TRBJ1-4): DVKVTQSSRYLVKRTGEKVFLECVQDMDHENMFWYRQDPGLGLRLIYFSYDVKMKEKGDIPEGYSVSREKKERFSLILESASTNQTSMYLCASSTPGTGTNEKLFFGSGTQLSVL.

This clonotype was counted at least ten times. The gene calls are TRBV2 and TRBJ2-5; D not resolved. The CDR3 totals 10 residues. Trimming shortened V by 7 bases and J by 5 bases, and 5 bases separated the two germline ends. Germline lookup yields CDR1 SNHLY and CDR2 FYNNEI. The CDR3 DNA follows: TGTGCCAGCACCGGGGAGACCCAGTACTTC. This sequence encodes CASTGETQYF.

This clonotype was seen at least ten times. The chain recombines TRBV7-2 with TRBJ2-5; possibly TRBD1 or TRBD2 for D (5 bases each). Germline V gene lookup returns CDR1 SGHTA and CDR2 FQGNSA. Trimming pared 5 bases from V and 1 base from J, leaving 14 bases between. The CDR3 contains 15 residues. CDR3 region: CASSLTPGPQETQYF. CDR3 nucleotides: TGTGCCAGCAGCCTCACACCGGGACCCCAAGAGACCCAGTACTTC.